The 30 T cell receptor beta chains below come from one sample, sequenced in a study of identical twins. TCRdb re-analysed the 5' RACE reads in MiXCR, keeping a single row per CDR3 protein. Of a few hundred thousand distinct CDR3 sequences listed, roughly a tenth are singletons. Sequencing was carried out using memory T cells sorted from blood. The receptors come from a man aged 50 to 59 in good health.

The rearrangement links TRBV4-1 to TRBJ1-4; the D gene is possibly TRBD1 (5 bases). Trimming removed 4 bases from V and 8 bases from J, with 20 bases in between. The germline CDR1 and CDR2 sequences are MGHRA and YSYEKL. The CDR3 contains 16 residues. The CDR3 DNA sequence: TGCGCCAGCAGCCTCGTTGGGACTGGCCTTTGGGAAAAACTGTTTTTT. It codes for CASSLVGTGLWEKLFF.

V usage is TRBV28 and J usage is TRBJ2-5; 10 nucleotides match TRBD1. J lost 0 bases, V lost 5 bases, and 6 bases had no gene match. Germline CDR1 MDHEN, CDR2 SYDVKM. The CDR3 is 16 amino acids. The CDR3 bases are TGTGCCAGCAGTATTCTAGGACAGGGGGACCAAGAGACCCAGTACTTC. It is translated as CASSILGQGDQETQYF.

The chain has TRBV27 and TRBJ2-3; a possible D gene is TRBD1 (5 bases). The CDR3 covers 14 residues. Trimming pared 3 bases from V and 5 bases from J, leaving 12 bases between. From germline, CDR1 is MNHEY and CDR2 SMNVEV (reference sequence). The CDR3 is CASSFGAGRDTQYF. The CDR3 coding sequence is TGTGCCAGCAGTTTTGGGGCAGGGCGAGATACGCAGTATTTT.

This chain joins TRBV2 and TRBJ2-3; no clear D gene. The CDR3 totals 14 residues. V was pared by 1 base and J by 0 bases, with 5 bases between. The germline V gene encodes CDR1 SNHLY and CDR2 FYNNEI. CDR3 coding DNA: TGTGCCAGCAGTGAAGGCTTAAGCACAGATACGCAGTATTTT. Translated: CASSEGLSTDTQYF.

This clonotype showed up many times. This rearrangement joins TRBV29-1 to TRBJ2-2, with D perhaps TRBD2 (7 bases). CDR1 is SQVTM, CDR2 ANQGSEA, per germline. Trimming removed 6 bases at V and 1 base at J, with 12 bases between. The length of the CDR3 is 14 residues. CDR3 in DNA: TGCAGCGTGAAGGGGGGGTGGAACACCGGGGAGCTGTTTTTT. Protein sequence: CSVKGGWNTGELFF.

This clonotype showed up many times. This chain joins TRBV7-2 and TRBJ2-1; 8 nucleotides match TRBD2. CDR1 is SGHTA and CDR2 is FQGNSA in the germline V gene. The CDR3 covers 15 residues. V was pared by 6 bases and J by 2 bases, with 6 bases of the junction left unmatched. The CDR3 coding sequence is TGTGCCAGCAGTCTAGCGGGTCACACCTACAATGAGCAGTTCTTC. Translation: CASSLAGHTYNEQFF. Filled out from reference TRBV7-2 and TRBJ2-1, the complete variable domain reads GAGVSQSPSNKVTEKGKDVELRCDPISGHTALYWYRQSLGQGLEFLIYFQGNSAPDKSGLPSDRFSAERTGGSVSTLTIQRTQQEDSAVYLCASSLAGHTYNEQFFGPGTRLTVL.

This clonotype was found many times. The gene calls are TRBV7-2 and TRBJ2-7, with TRBD2 identical over 10 bases. This CDR3 is 14 amino acids long. Trimming cost V 6 bases and J 3 bases; bases outside gene matches: 5. Germline lookup yields CDR1 SGHTA and CDR2 FQGNSA. CDR3 amino acids: CASRSSSGSYEQYF. The CDR3 nucleotides read TGTGCCAGCAGGTCTTCTAGCGGGAGCTACGAGCAGTACTTC.

The sample holds a few counts of this clonotype. The genes are TRBV4-3 and TRBJ1-2; 7 nucleotides agree with TRBD1. The CDR3 is 15 amino acids. The germline V gene encodes CDR1 LGHNA and CDR2 YSLEER. J gave up 0 bases and V 4 bases, and 5 bases lay outside the gene matches. Written as DNA, the CDR3 is TGCGCCAGCAGCCCAGGGACAGTCGCTAACTATGGCTACACCTTC. The encoded protein is CASSPGTVANYGYTF.

This clonotype has a count of ten or more. This sequence joins TRBV5-1 and TRBJ2-7, with TRBD1 matching over 10 bases. Germline CDR1 SGHRS, CDR2 YFSETQ. The CDR3 contains 15 residues. V trimming: 1 base; J trimming: 3 bases; junction bases outside the gene matches: 4. The CDR3 protein is CASSLSGTGDYEQYF. The CDR3 DNA sequence: TGCGCCAGCAGCTTGAGCGGGACAGGGGACTACGAGCAGTACTTC.

This clonotype was seen more than once but under ten times. The chain has TRBV20-1 and TRBJ2-5, with a tentative D call TRBD1 (6 bases). This CDR3 has 13 residues. V was pared by 4 bases and J by 1 base, with 10 bases between. Germline CDR1 reads DFQATT; CDR2 reads SNEGSKA (reference sequence). The chain's CDR3 is CSATRTAQETQYF. In DNA form, the CDR3 reads TGCAGTGCTACCAGGACAGCCCAAGAGACCCAGTACTTC.

This clonotype was detected a few times. V usage is TRBV7-2 and J usage is TRBJ1-5; 9 nucleotides match TRBD1. CDR1 is SGHTA and CDR2 is FQGNSA in the germline V gene. The CDR3 spans 15 residues. Trimming removed 4 bases from V and 0 bases from J; junction bases left unmatched: 1. The CDR3 nucleotides are TGTGCCAGCAGCTGGACAGGGGTTAGCAATCAGCCCCAGCATTTT. Translating gives CASSWTGVSNQPQHF.

In its sample, this clonotype was seen a few times. This CDR3 reads CSVSSGVASSTDTQYF. CDR3 in DNA: TGCAGCGTCTCTAGCGGAGTTGCATCTAGCACAGATACGCAGTATTTT. This chain links TRBV29-1 with TRBJ2-3, with 7 bases fitting TRBD2. The CDR3 runs to 16 residues. The J segment lost 0 bases and the V segment lost 6 bases, leaving 12 bases of the junction unmatched. Germline assignment: CDR1 SQVTM and CDR2 ANQGSEA.

This clonotype was counted ten times or more. The V gene is TRBV6-2 or TRBV6-3, the J gene TRBJ2-6; D unclear. V shed 6 bases and J shed 0 bases, with 6 bases lying between them. The CDR3 spans 14 residues. CDR1 is MNHEY, CDR2 SVGEGT, per germline. The CDR3 loop is CASRQISGANVLTF. Written as DNA, the CDR3 is TGTGCCAGCAGGCAAATCTCTGGGGCCAACGTCCTGACTTTC.

This clonotype was counted ten times or more. V usage is TRBV20-1 and J usage is TRBJ2-1, with D tentatively TRBD2 (7 bases). Deletions cut 2 bases from V and 8 bases from J, with 13 bases between. The CDR3 extends over 13 amino acids. Germline CDR1 is DFQATT and CDR2 is SNEGSKA (reference sequence). The chain's CDR3 is CSARRGGIDEQFF. DNA for the CDR3: TGCAGTGCTAGAAGGGGGGGGATCGATGAGCAGTTCTTC.

This clonotype was counted ten times or more. The J gene is TRBJ1-1, the V gene TRBV15, with D perhaps TRBD1 (5 bases). Deletions cut 0 bases from V and 4 bases from J, with 9 bases between. Germline V gene sequence: CDR1 LNHNV, CDR2 YYDKDF (reference sequence). There are 14 residues in the CDR3. CDR3 in DNA: TGTGCCACCAGCAGAGATGTAAGGGGCACTGAAGCTTTCTTT. This translates into CATSRDVRGTEAFF.

This clonotype was counted ten times or more. The chain uses TRBV10-3 and TRBJ2-1; possibly TRBD2 for D (5 bases). Germline-derived CDR1 and CDR2 are ENHRY and SYGVKD. Trimming pared 0 bases from V and 10 bases from J, leaving 22 bases between. CDR3 size: 17 residues. CDR3 in amino acids: CAISESSTETMKREQFF. The CDR3 bases are TGTGCCATCAGTGAGTCTAGTACAGAGACAATGAAGCGGGAGCAGTTCTTC.

In this sample, this clonotype turned up a few times. This chain uses TRBV6-5 with TRBJ2-5, with TRBD2 identical over 10 bases. V dropped 7 bases and J dropped 7; count of bases not matched to a gene: 15. Per the germline V gene, CDR1 is MNHEY and CDR2 is SVGAGI. This CDR3 is built from 16 residues. The CDR3, as DNA: TGTGCCAGCATTTCTGGGCTAGCGGGAGTCAAACTGACCCAGTACTTC. It specifies CASISGLAGVKLTQYF.

CDR3 in amino acids: CASSVGAREGRETQYF. The DNA for the CDR3 is TGTGCCAGCAGCGTAGGGGCGCGGGAGGGCCGGGAGACCCAGTACTTC. V gene TRBV9 combines with J gene TRBJ2-5, with 9 bases lining up with TRBD2. The CDR3 spans 16 residues. With 0 bases clipped from V and 5 bases from J, the junction kept 8 bases outside the gene matches. Germline CDR1 reads SGDLS; CDR2 reads YYNGEE.

The rearrangement joins TRBV7-8 to TRBJ2-3, with no clear D. Per germline, CDR1 SGHVS and CDR2 FQNEAQ. The CDR3 has 14 amino acids. V lost 1 base and J 2 bases, leaving 7 bases between the germline ends. The CDR3 protein is CASSLGRITDTQYF. CDR3 DNA sequence: TGTGCCAGCAGCTTAGGGCGGATCACAGATACGCAGTATTTT.

This clonotype has ten or more counts. This chain links TRBV5-5 with TRBJ2-7; D uncertain. CDR3 length: 15 amino acids. CDR1 is SGHKS and CDR2 is YYEKEE in the germline V gene (reference sequence). Trimming pared 1 base from V and 7 bases from J, leaving 18 bases between. CDR3 amino acids: CASSLLPDLTREQYF. In DNA form, the CDR3 reads TGTGCCAGCAGCTTGCTACCAGACCTGACTCGAGAGCAGTACTTC.

In this sample, this clonotype turned up many times. The rearrangement joins TRBV24-1 to TRBJ2-5; D remains ambiguous. V was shortened by 4 bases and J by 2 bases, with 7 bases between the two germline ends. The CDR3 is 13 amino acids. CDR1 is KGHDR, CDR2 SFDVKD, per germline. The CDR3 spells CATSDPLQETQYF. CDR3 DNA: TGTGCCACCAGTGACCCTTTACAAGAGACCCAGTACTTC.

This clonotype was counted at least ten times. CDR3 loop: CASSRSRRTNTEAFF. The CDR3 nucleotides are TGTGCCAGCAGCCGAAGTAGACGGACCAACACTGAAGCTTTCTTT. This chain uses TRBV7-2 with TRBJ1-1; D gene ambiguous. The germline gives CDR1 SGHTA, CDR2 FQGNSA. This CDR3 has 15 amino acids. Trimming removed 5 bases from V and 2 bases from J, with 15 bases in between.

The chain employs TRBV10-3 and TRBJ2-1; 7 bases fit TRBD1. The CDR3 has 17 amino acids. Germline assignment: CDR1 ENHRY and CDR2 SYGVKD. The V gene end was trimmed by 7 bases and the J gene end by 10 bases; junction bases not matched to a gene: 22. Here the CDR3 DNA reads TGTGCCATCACTAACAGTCCAGGGGGAGCCGGTTTTAACGAGCAGTTCTTC. Protein product: CAITNSPGGAGFNEQFF.

This clonotype was recorded many times. The V and J genes are TRBV4-1 and TRBJ2-4; D is unresolved. The V gene lost 0 bases and the J gene lost 1 base, with 13 bases spanning the gap. Germline loops: CDR1 MGHRA, CDR2 YSYEKL. CDR3 length: 17 residues. For the CDR3, the DNA is TGCGCCAGCAGCCAAGATAAACAGTACACGGCCAAAAACATTCAGTACTTC. Residues: CASSQDKQYTAKNIQYF.

In this sample, this clonotype turned up many times. The rearrangement joins TRBV20-1 to TRBJ2-7; unclear D gene. The CDR3 is 13 residues long. V lost 0 bases to trimming and J lost 4 bases, with 10 bases between them. The germline gives CDR1 DFQATT, CDR2 SNEGSKA (reference sequence). The CDR3 loop reads CSARDWMGYEQYF. The CDR3 nucleotides are TGCAGTGCTAGAGATTGGATGGGGTACGAGCAGTACTTC.

In its sample, this clonotype was seen many times. This chain joins TRBV6-1 and TRBJ2-7, with 7 positions matching TRBD1. V was pared by 10 bases and J by 5 bases, with 8 bases of the junction left unmatched. The germline V gene encodes CDR1 MNHNS and CDR2 SASEGT. CDR3 length: 12 residues. For the CDR3, the DNA is TGTGCCATCCTAGAGGGGGCCGACGAGCAGTACTTC. This codes for CAILEGADEQYF.

The gene calls are TRBV12-3 or TRBV12-4 and TRBJ2-7; a possible D gene is TRBD1 (6 bases). Deletions cut 1 base from V and 5 bases from J, with 12 bases between. The CDR3 sequence is 14 residues long. The CDR3 sequence: CASSLGTQGDEQYF. The CDR3 DNA reads TGTGCCAGCAGTTTAGGTACACAGGGCGACGAGCAGTACTTC.

This clonotype was seen more than once but under ten times. The V and J genes are TRBV20-1 and TRBJ2-5; TRBD2 matches 10 bases. CDR3 length: 13 residues. V shed 0 bases and J 9 bases; nucleotides not matched to a gene: 4. Germline CDR1 reads DFQATT; CDR2 reads SNEGSKA (reference sequence). The CDR3: CSARDGLAGAQYF. The CDR3 coding sequence is TGCAGTGCTAGAGATGGGCTAGCGGGAGCCCAGTACTTC.

There are many counts of this clonotype. The chain employs TRBV9 and TRBJ1-1; D ambiguous. The CDR3 is 11 residues long. Trimming shortened V by 0 bases and J by 6 bases, and 3 bases separated the two germline ends. The germline gives CDR1 SGDLS, CDR2 YYNGEE. The DNA for the CDR3 is TGTGCCAGCAGCGTAGGCTCTGAAGCTTTCTTT. Encoded protein: CASSVGSEAFF.

There are many counts of this clonotype. The rearrangement joins TRBV5-1 to TRBJ1-2, with D unclear. Trimming removed 0 bases at V and 8 bases at J, with 11 bases between. Per germline, CDR1 SGHRS and CDR2 YFSETQ. This CDR3 contains 13 residues. This CDR3 is CASSLGRAWGYTF. In DNA, the CDR3 is TGCGCCAGCAGCTTGGGGAGAGCGTGGGGCTACACCTTC.